The present T cell receptor beta chain was sequenced within a study of T cell responses to AZD1222 COVID-19 vaccine. General study results and limits: Clonal diversity may have been underestimated in mostly white British donors. Vaccine-associated CD4 TCRs ranged over spike, dominating at 160-218 and 743-854. Repertoires in all cases were sampled only once the peak T cell response had passed.

The V gene's germline CDR1 is MNHEY and CDR2 SMNVEV (reference sequence). This CDR3 has 16 amino acids. Trimming left V 3 bases short and J 1 base short, with 15 bases between. About this clone: Its cognate antigen is unknown.

Method: immunoSEQ multiplex PCR; TCRdb's copy keeps in-frame clones and lacks some. The repertoire includes around 270,000 clones, about 94% of them detected once, and roughly 0.5% sits in the top ten. Pooling covered second doses at about 4 or about 12 weeks. The sample was peripheral blood, taken 28 days after the second AZD1222 dose. This sequence originates from an adult who received the AZD1222 COVID-19 vaccine. The genes are TRBV27 and TRBJ1-1; tentatively, D is TRBD1 (6 bases). The DNA for the CDR3 is TGTGCCAGCAGTTTGGGGGGCGCGGTACAGAACACTGAAGCTTTCTTT. The encoded protein is CASSLGGAVQNTEAFF.